Listed below are T cell receptor beta chains from one sample, sequenced in a study of blood T cell repertoires in COVID-19. Only in-frame clones appear in the TCRdb table, and some are missing; sequencing was by immunoSEQ multiplex PCR. The data show some 250,000 clones, 70% to 90% seen once. What was sequenced was peripheral blood. These receptor sequences come from a woman aged 30 to 39 with acute or convalescent COVID-19. CDR3s include the opening cysteine and the closing phenylalanine or tryptophan. Fields, in order: clone size, J gene, D gene, CDR3 length, V gene, CDR3 DNA, CDR3 protein. A D gene is named only where the DNA matches it firmly. The size field is filled for only some rows; it gives once, few, many or a size class.

>NA|TRBJ2-7|TRBD1|14|TRBV9
TGTGCCAGCAGCGTTGGGACAGGGCACTACGAGCAGTACTTC
CASSVGTGHYEQYF
>once|TRBJ2-1|TRBD1|15|TRBV6-5
TGTGCCAGCAGGAGTGACAGGGACTCCTACAATGAGCAGTTCTTC
CASRSDRDSYNEQFF
>NA|TRBJ2-7|NA|14|TRBV5-4
TGTGCCAGCAGCCACCGGGACTTCTCCTACGAGCAGTACTTC
CASSHRDFSYEQYF
>NA|TRBJ1-2|TRBD1|13|TRBV5-1
TGCGCCAGCAGCTTGGAGGGGGCCTATGGCTACACCTTC
CASSLEGAYGYTF
>NA|TRBJ2-5|NA|16|TRBV10-3
TGTGCCATCAGTGAGTCAGGGTCCGGGAGTACAGAGACCCAGTACTTC
CAISESGSGSTETQYF
>NA|TRBJ2-7|TRBD1|14|TRBV7-9
TGTGCCAGCAGTCCTGACAGGGGGGGTTACGAGCAGTACTTC
CASSPDRGGYEQYF
>NA|TRBJ2-4|NA|11|TRBV7-2
TGTGCCAGCAGCCCCGGGGGCATTCAGTACTTC
CASSPGGIQYF
>once|TRBJ2-2|TRBD2|18|TRBV7-2
TGTGCCAGCAGCCCGGATCTAGCGGGAAACGCGAACACCGGGGAGCTGTTTTTT
CASSPDLAGNANTGELFF
>NA|TRBJ2-3|TRBD2|18|TRBV25-1
TGTGCCAGCAGTGAATCGGGATCCGGGGGGAGAAAGAGAGATACGCAGTATTTT
CASSESGSGGRKRDTQYF
>NA|TRBJ2-6|TRBD2|17|TRBV9
TGTGCCAGCAGCCCGGGACTAGCCGTCTCTGGGGCCAACGTCCTGACTTTC
CASSPGLAVSGANVLTF
>NA|TRBJ1-1|NA|14|TRBV19
TGTGCCAGTAGTACTGACGGGGAAAACACTGAAGCTTTCTTT
CASSTDGENTEAFF
>NA|TRBJ2-5|NA|15|TRBV25-1
TGTGCCAGCAGTGAGATGGGTACAGGGAGAGAGACCCAGTACTTC
CASSEMGTGRETQYF
>NA|TRBJ2-5|TRBD1|15|TRBV18
TGTGCCAGCTCACCCTCGACAGGGGGTATAGAGACCCAGTACTTC
CASSPSTGGIETQYF
>NA|TRBJ2-7|TRBD1|14|TRBV29-1
TGCAGCGTGTCCGACAGGGACCAGTCCTACGAGCAGTACTTC
CSVSDRDQSYEQYF
>once|TRBJ2-7|NA|17|TRBV4-3
TGCGCCAGCAGCCAAACCAATAGGGACTCAAGACCCTACGAGCAGTACTTC
CASSQTNRDSRPYEQYF
>NA|TRBJ2-6|NA|16|TRBV7-9
TGTGCCAGCAGCTTCATCGGGGGGCTGGGGGCCAACGTCCTGACTTTC
CASSFIGGLGANVLTF
>NA|TRBJ1-1|TRBD1|15|TRBV6-5
TGTGCCAGCAGGCGCGCCGGGACAGCGAACACTGAAGCTTTCTTT
CASRRAGTANTEAFF
>NA|TRBJ2-7|TRBD1|13|TRBV10-3
TGTGCCATCAATGGACAGGGAAGCTACGAGCAGTACTTC
CAINGQGSYEQYF
>NA|TRBJ1-5|TRBD1|15|TRBV9
TGTGCCAGCAGCGGGAGACAGGGGGCGGATCAGCCCCAGCATTTT
CASSGRQGADQPQHF
>NA|TRBJ2-1|TRBD2|15|TRBV14
TGTGCCAGCAGCAATAAGCGGGAGAAGAGAGATGAGCAGTTCTTC
CASSNKREKRDEQFF
>NA|TRBJ2-7|NA|14|TRBV3-1/TRBV3-2
TGTGCCAGCAGCCAGGATAGCTTCACCTACGAGCAGTACTTC
CASSQDSFTYEQYF
>NA|TRBJ2-3|NA|16|TRBV29-1
TGCAGCGTTGAAGATGTAAACACGGGAAGCACAGATACGCAGTATTTT
CSVEDVNTGSTDTQYF
>NA|TRBJ1-3|TRBD1|15|TRBV27
TGTGCCAGCAGTGCCAGGACAGGGTTTGGAAACACCATATATTTT
CASSARTGFGNTIYF
>NA|TRBJ2-5|TRBD2|18|TRBV18
TGTGCCAGCTCACCGGATTCGGGAGGGTTACCTTTCCAAGAGACCCAGTACTTC
CASSPDSGGLPFQETQYF
>NA|TRBJ2-3|NA|14|TRBV5-4
TGTGCCAGCAGCTTGGCCTTCGCAGAAGATACGCAGTATTTT
CASSLAFAEDTQYF
>NA|TRBJ1-4|NA|14|TRBV6-7
TGTGCCAGCAGCCCCGGTCTCGCCAATGAAAAACTGTTTTTT
CASSPGLANEKLFF
>once|TRBJ1-1|NA|14|TRBV11-2
TGTGCCAGCAGCTTATTTCCAATTGTCACTGAAGCTTTCTTT
CASSLFPIVTEAFF
>few|TRBJ2-5|NA|11|TRBV9
TGTGCCAGCAGCGCTCAAGAGACCCAGTACTTC
CASSAQETQYF
>NA|TRBJ2-7|TRBD2|15|TRBV13
TGTGCCAGCAGCCTTCGACTAGCGGGATTTTTCGAGCAGTACTTC
CASSLRLAGFFEQYF
>NA|TRBJ2-7|NA|13|TRBV2
TGTGCCAGCACTAAAGACACGAAAGACGAGCAGTACTTC
CASTKDTKDEQYF
>NA|TRBJ2-1|NA|15|TRBV6-5
TGTGCCAGCAGTTACTCGACGTACAGCTACAATGAGCAGTTCTTC
CASSYSTYSYNEQFF
>NA|TRBJ2-7|NA|13|TRBV2
TGTGCCAGCAGTGAAATGAGATTTTACGAGCAGTACTTC
CASSEMRFYEQYF
>once|TRBJ2-7|NA|15|TRBV13
TGTGCCAGCAGCCCTACCGCCGGACTTAACTACGAGCAGTACTTC
CASSPTAGLNYEQYF
>NA|TRBJ2-7|TRBD2|16|TRBV19
TGTGCCAGTAGTCGGGGTAGCGGGAGGGCGAGGGACGAGCAGTACTTC
CASSRGSGRARDEQYF
>NA|TRBJ2-7|TRBD2|16|TRBV4-3
TGCGCCAGCAGCCAGGGACTAGCGGGAGGAACCTACGAGCAGTACTTC
CASSQGLAGGTYEQYF
>NA|TRBJ2-3|NA|15|TRBV4-2
TGTGCCAGCAGCCAAGGTGGGACTAGCACAGATACGCAGTATTTT
CASSQGGTSTDTQYF
>NA|TRBJ2-7|NA|13|TRBV6-5
TGTGCCAGCAGTTACTCCCAGGGGGGCGAGCAGTACTTC
CASSYSQGGEQYF
>NA|TRBJ1-2|TRBD1|17|TRBV11-3
TGTGCCAGCAGCTTAGGTGGGACAGGGCCCTTATCCCGTGGCTACACCTTC
CASSLGGTGPLSRGYTF
>NA|TRBJ1-2|NA|16|TRBV9
TGTGCCAGCAGCGTAGCTTCGGGAGGGGCTAACTATGGCTACACCTTC
CASSVASGGANYGYTF
>few|TRBJ2-7|TRBD2|16|TRBV7-2
TGTGCCAGCAGCTTAGCCGGGACTAGCGGCTCCTACGAGCAGTACTTC
CASSLAGTSGSYEQYF